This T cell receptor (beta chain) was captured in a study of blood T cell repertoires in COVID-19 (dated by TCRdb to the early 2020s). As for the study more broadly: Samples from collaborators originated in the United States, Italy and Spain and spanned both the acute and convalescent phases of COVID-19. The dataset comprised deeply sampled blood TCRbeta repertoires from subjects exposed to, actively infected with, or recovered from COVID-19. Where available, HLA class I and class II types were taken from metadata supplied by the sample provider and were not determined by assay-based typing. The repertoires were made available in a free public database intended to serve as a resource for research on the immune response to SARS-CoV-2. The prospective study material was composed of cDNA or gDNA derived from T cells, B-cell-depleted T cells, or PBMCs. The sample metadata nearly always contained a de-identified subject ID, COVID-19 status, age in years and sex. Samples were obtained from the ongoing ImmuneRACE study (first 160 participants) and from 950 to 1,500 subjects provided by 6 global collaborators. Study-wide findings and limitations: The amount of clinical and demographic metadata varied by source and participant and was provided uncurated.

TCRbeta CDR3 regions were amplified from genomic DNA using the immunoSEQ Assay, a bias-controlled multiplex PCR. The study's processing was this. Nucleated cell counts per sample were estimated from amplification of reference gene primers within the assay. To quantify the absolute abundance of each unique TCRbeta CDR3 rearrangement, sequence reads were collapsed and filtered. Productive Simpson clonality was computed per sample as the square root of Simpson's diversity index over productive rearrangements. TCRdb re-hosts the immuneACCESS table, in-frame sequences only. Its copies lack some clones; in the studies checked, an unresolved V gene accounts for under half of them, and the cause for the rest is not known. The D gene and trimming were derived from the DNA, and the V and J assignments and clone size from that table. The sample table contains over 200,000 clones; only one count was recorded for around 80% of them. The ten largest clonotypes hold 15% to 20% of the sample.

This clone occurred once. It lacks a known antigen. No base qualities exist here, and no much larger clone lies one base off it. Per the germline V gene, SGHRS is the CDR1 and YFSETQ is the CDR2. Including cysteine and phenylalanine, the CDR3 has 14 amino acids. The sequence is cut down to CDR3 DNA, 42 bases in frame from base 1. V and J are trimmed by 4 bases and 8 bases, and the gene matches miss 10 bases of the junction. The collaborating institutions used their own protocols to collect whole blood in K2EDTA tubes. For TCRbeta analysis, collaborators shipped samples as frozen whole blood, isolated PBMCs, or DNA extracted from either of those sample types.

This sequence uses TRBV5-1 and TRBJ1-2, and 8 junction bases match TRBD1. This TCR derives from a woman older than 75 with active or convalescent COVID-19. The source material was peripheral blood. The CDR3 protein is CASSLKQGAGGYTF. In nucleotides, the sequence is TGCGCCAGCAGCCTAAAGCAGGGGGCCGGGGGCTACACCTTC.